Here is one T cell receptor (beta chain) with its context. Ages ranged from about 18 to 90 years, with residence in 24 US areas. Donors were grouped by their self-reported clinical history. The source of the sample is a study of blood T cell repertoires in COVID-19. Overall study: Acute and convalescent COVID-19 samples came from the United States, Italy and Spain.

The V end was cut by 5 bases, the J end by 8 bases, with 9 bases between. This CDR3 comprises 11 residues. Germline assignment: CDR1 GTSNPN and CDR2 SVGIG (reference sequence). Method: immunoSEQ multiplex PCR; TCRdb's copy keeps in-frame clones and lacks some. Of 300,000 to 400,000 clones listed, roughly 90% are singletons. This chain uses TRBV30 with TRBJ1-4; the D gene is possibly TRBD1 (5 bases). Sequencing was carried out using PBMCs or T cells enriched from blood (not recorded which). This TCR came from a woman aged 30 to 39 with acute COVID-19. The CDR3 sequence is CAWDSYEKLFF. The CDR3 DNA follows: TGTGCCTGGGACAGTTACGAAAAACTGTTTTTT.